The clone carrying this TCR beta chain was observed at least ten times. V dropped 3 bases and J dropped 0 bases, with 5 bases sitting between them. CDR1 and CDR2 from the germline V gene are KGHSH and LQKENI. CDR3 length: 14 amino acids. The data belong to a study of T-cell reconstitution after alpha-beta-depleted transplantation in children. Preparation of the TCRbeta library used unique molecular identifiers. One entry per CDR3 protein results from TCRdb running MiXCR on the PCR reads. The table lists under 450,000 distinct CDR3 sequences, about 14% of them singletons, with 3.5% to 4.5% in the top ten.

The material sequenced was PBMCs, taken from the stem cell graft. The chain joins TRBV18 to TRBJ2-2, with unresolved D. The TCR comes from a human donor who donated a stem cell graft to a child with Fanconi anemia. CDR3 sequence reads: CASSPGSNTGELFF. The CDR3 coding sequence is TGTGCCAGCTCACCGGGGTCGAACACCGGGGAGCTGTTTTTT.